What follows is one T cell receptor (beta chain) and its context. During active infection, Seattle patients enrolled and were then monitored through disease. These data are taken from a study of blood T cell repertoires in COVID-19. Across the study: The United States, Italy and Spain supplied acute and convalescent COVID-19 samples. T cells, B-cell-depleted T cells, or PBMCs provided the cDNA or gDNA that served as material.

Source study methods: Reference gene primers were amplified, and this amplification served to estimate nucleated cell counts. Measured with immunoSEQ multiplex PCR; TCRdb has only the in-frame clones, and not every one. The V and J calls and clone size come from that table; D and trimming were worked out from the DNA. The repertoire holds about 100,000 clones, with 70% to 90% as singletons. Trimming cost V 4 bases and J 4 bases; bases outside gene matches: 7. The CDR3 sequence is 14 residues long. Germline CDR1 and CDR2: SGHRS and YFSETQ. The sequencing sample was made of peripheral blood. V gene TRBV5-1 combines with J gene TRBJ2-7; 8 bases fit TRBD1. This TCR was recovered from a human donor with COVID-19, enrolled during active disease. The donor label of this sample is uncertain. DNA of the CDR3: TGCGCCAGCAGCCCCGGGACAGGTGCGTACGAGCAGTACTTC. It translates to CASSPGTGAYEQYF.